This entry lists 17 T cell receptor beta chains sequenced from one sample in a study of cytomegalovirus exposure and HLA in healthy donors. The PCR had 60 Vbeta and 13 Jbeta primers. Profiling relied on immunoSEQ multiplex PCR, and the TCRdb table lists in-frame clones only, not all of them. The data show 150,000 to 180,000 clones, 70% to 85% seen once. Sequencing was carried out using PBMCs. The receptors derive from a man aged 25 to 40 in good health and CMV-seronegative.

The chain carries TRBV19 and TRBJ1-2; the match to TRBD1 covers 9 bases. The CDR3 contains 15 residues. After removal of 5 bases from V and 4 bases from J, the junction contained 8 bases not matched to a gene. Per the germline V gene, CDR1 is LNHDA and CDR2 is SQIVND (reference sequence). The CDR3 bases are TGTGCCAGTAGTGGAAACAGGGGGCGAGGCTATGGCTACACCTTC. Translation gives CASSGNRGRGYGYTF. The full variable domain, completed using reference TRBV19 and TRBJ1-2, is DGGITQSPKYLFRKEGQNVTLSCEQNLNHDAMYWYRQDPGQGLRLIYYSQIVNDFQKGDIAEGYSVSREKKESFPLTVTSAQKNPTAFYLCASSGNRGRGYGYTFGSGTRLTVV.

Regarding this clone: The junction departs from the called germline gene at one end, perhaps through a read error. V gene TRBV5-6 combines with J gene TRBJ1-2, with D possibly being TRBD1 (5 bases). The germline CDR1 and CDR2 sequences are SGHDT and YYEEEE. The CDR3 totals 14 residues. The CDR3 here is CASSTRAGIHGYPF. Written as DNA, the CDR3 is TGTGCCAGCAGCACCCGGGCAGGGATACATGGCTACCCCTTC. Full variable domain (rest looked up from reference TRBV5-6 and TRBJ1-2): DAGVTQSPTHLIKTRGQQVTLRCSPKSGHDTVSWYQQALGQGPQFIFQYYEEEERQRGNFPDRFSGHQFPNYSSELNVNALLLGDSALYLCASSTRAGIHGYPFGSGTRLTVV.

The V gene is TRBV7-2, the J gene TRBJ1-4, with D perhaps TRBD1 (6 bases). The V gene's germline CDR1 is SGHTA and CDR2 FQGNSA. The CDR3 has 13 residues. V lost 6 bases to trimming and J lost 14 bases, with 19 bases between them. As DNA, the CDR3 is TGTGCCAGCAGTTACCCGGGACAACGAAAGCTGTTTTTT. Translated, it gives CASSYPGQRKLFF.

The chain's CDR3 is CASSVSLSGNTIYF. For the CDR3, the DNA is TGTGCCAGCAGCGTGAGTCTCTCTGGAAACACCATATATTTT. The chain links TRBV7-2 to TRBJ1-3; D call uncertain. Germline assignment: CDR1 SGHTA and CDR2 FQGNSA. The CDR3 is 14 amino acids. Trimming left V 5 bases short and J 0 bases short, with 8 bases between.

The chain is built from TRBV5-6 and TRBJ1-6, with a possible D match to TRBD1 (6 bases). Germline values: CDR1 SGHDT, CDR2 YYEEEE. The CDR3 extends over 17 amino acids. Trimming removed 4 bases from V and 7 bases from J, with 21 bases in between. The CDR3 bases are TGTGCCAGCAGCACGGCCGGACAGTGGGACCCAAATTCACCCCTCCACTTT. It translates to CASSTAGQWDPNSPLHF.

The CDR3 sequence is CASSRDRNQPQHF. The CDR3 nucleotides are TGTGCCAGCAGTCGGGACAGAAATCAGCCCCAGCATTTT. The chain links TRBV27 to TRBJ1-5, with 7 positions matching TRBD1. The V segment lost 5 bases and the J segment 4 bases; nucleotides outside the gene matches: 2. The CDR3 is 13 amino acids. Germline V gives CDR1 MNHEY, CDR2 SMNVEV (reference sequence).

The chain carries TRBV7-6 and TRBJ2-5; D unresolved. Germline loops: CDR1 SGHVS, CDR2 FNYEAQ. V was pared by 5 bases and J by 2 bases, with 9 bases between. The CDR3 loop spans 13 amino acids. The CDR3 nucleotides read TGTGCCAGCAGCCCCGACTGGCAAGAGACCCAGTACTTC. Protein product: CASSPDWQETQYF.

The chain is built from TRBV7-2 and TRBJ2-5; D is unclear. Deletions cut 4 bases from V and 2 bases from J, with 11 bases between. The CDR3 has 14 residues. The germline V gene encodes CDR1 SGHTA and CDR2 FQGNSA. The CDR3 DNA reads as TGTGCCAGCAGCTCCGAGCAGGCTCAAGAGACCCAGTACTTC. Its translation is CASSSEQAQETQYF.

The chain recombines TRBV9 with TRBJ1-5; possibly TRBD1 for D (6 bases). CDR3 size: 13 residues. Trimming removed 2 bases from V and 8 bases from J, with 11 bases in between. The V gene's germline CDR1 is SGDLS and CDR2 YYNGEE. As DNA, the CDR3 is TGTGCCAGCAGCGTGGGGGGGGCTGAGCCCCAGCATTTT. This sequence encodes CASSVGGAEPQHF.

The V gene is TRBV7-9, the J gene TRBJ1-3, with D unclear. The CDR3 length is 13 residues. In germline, CDR1 is SEHNR, CDR2 FQNEAQ (reference sequence). Trimming took 5 bases from V and 0 from J, leaving 5 bases between them. CDR3 amino acids: CASSPGSGNTIYF. The CDR3 DNA sequence: TGTGCCAGCAGCCCAGGCTCTGGAAACACCATATATTTT. The full variable domain, rest sourced from reference TRBV7-9 and TRBJ1-3, is DTGVSQNPRHKITKRGQNVTFRCDPISEHNRLYWYRQTLGQGPEFLTYFQNEAQLEKSRLLSDRFSAERPKGSFSTLEIQRTEQGDSAMYLCASSPGSGNTIYFGEGSWLTVV.

The chain is built from TRBV28 and TRBJ2-7; D call uncertain. The length of the CDR3 is 13 residues. Germline CDR1 and CDR2: MDHEN and SYDVKM. Deletions cut 4 bases from V and 3 bases from J, with 10 bases between. DNA for the CDR3: TGTGCCAGCAGTTCGAACAGTCTCTACGAGCAGTACTTC. It translates to CASSSNSLYEQYF.

The chain combines TRBV4-3 with TRBJ1-1; D not resolved. The length of the CDR3 is 17 residues. Germline V gene sequence: CDR1 LGHNA, CDR2 YSLEER. V was trimmed by 0 bases and J by 4 bases, leaving 18 bases between them. The CDR3 DNA is TGCGCCAGCAGCCAAGATCCACCGGCGGCGGGTGCCACTGAAGCTTTCTTT. Translating gives CASSQDPPAAGATEAFF.

This chain joins TRBV7-9 and TRBJ1-4, with 9 bases that match TRBD1. In germline, CDR1 is SEHNR, CDR2 FQNEAQ (reference sequence). V gave up 5 bases and J gave up 5 bases; unmatched junction bases: 6. There are 15 residues in the CDR3. CDR3 in DNA: TGTGCCAGCAGCCCCGGGACAGGGTGGAATGAAAAACTGTTTTTT. Translating gives CASSPGTGWNEKLFF. The full variable domain, its missing parts supplied by reference TRBV7-9 and TRBJ1-4, is DTGVSQNPRHKITKRGQNVTFRCDPISEHNRLYWYRQTLGQGPEFLTYFQNEAQLEKSRLLSDRFSAERPKGSFSTLEIQRTEQGDSAMYLCASSPGTGWNEKLFFGSGTQLSVL.

The V and J genes are TRBV5-1 and TRBJ2-2; 8 bases align to TRBD2. Germline V lookup: CDR1 SGHRS, CDR2 YFSETQ. V lost 4 bases and J lost 0; bases outside the gene matches: 5. This CDR3 has 16 residues. This CDR3 is CASSMPGLANTGELFF. The CDR3 DNA is TGCGCCAGCAGCATGCCGGGACTAGCGAACACCGGGGAGCTGTTTTTT. The full variable domain, completed using reference TRBV5-1 and TRBJ2-2, is KAGVTQTPRYLIKTRGQQVTLSCSPISGHRSVSWYQQTPGQGLQFLFEYFSETQRNKGNFPGRFSGRQFSNSRSEMNVSTLELGDSALYLCASSMPGLANTGELFFGEGSRLTVL.

The genes are TRBV30 and TRBJ1-4; 10 bases map to TRBD1. The ends lost 3 bases at V and 2 bases at J; junction bases unmatched: 3. Germline-derived CDR1 and CDR2 are GTSNPN and SVGIG (reference sequence). CDR3 length equals 15 residues. The CDR3 spells CAWRPGQGTNEKLFF. For the CDR3, the DNA is TGTGCCTGGAGGCCGGGACAGGGGACTAATGAAAAACTGTTTTTT.

This rearrangement joins TRBV5-6 to TRBJ1-1, with D perhaps matching TRBD1 (5 bases). This CDR3 contains 14 residues. V lost 4 bases and J lost 3, with 13 bases in between. In germline, CDR1 is SGHDT, CDR2 YYEEEE. Here the CDR3 DNA reads TGTGCCAGCAGCGCGGAAGACAGAGACACTGAAGCTTTCTTT. Translating gives CASSAEDRDTEAFF.

This clone appeared a single time. The CDR3 nucleotides are TGTGCCAGCAGTCCCGGACAGGAGATCTATGGCTACACCTTC. Its translation is CASSPGQEIYGYTF. J is TRBJ1-2 and V is TRBV28; 7 positions match TRBD1. The CDR3 sequence is 14 residues long. The V gene's germline CDR1 is MDHEN and CDR2 SYDVKM. The V gene end was trimmed by 5 bases and the J gene end by 4 bases; junction bases not matched to a gene: 7.